Reported below is one TCR beta chain. The antigen remains unidentified. This specimen belongs to a study of blood T cells in healthy people across ages. The CDR3 is made up of 17 amino acids. Per germline, CDR1 SGHDN and CDR2 FVKESK. Combining a sample-barcoded 5' primer with a J-beta primer mix, a second PCR ran for 7 to 11 cycles. Per-sample output comprised a minimum of 2.5 million paired-end reads containing CDR3. A single record per CDR3 protein comes from TCRdb applying MiXCR to the 5' RACE reads. Of around 650,000 distinct CDR3 sequences listed, approximately 40% were seen once; the top ten hold around 30%. Findings of the study overall: Calculation of diversity from one million T cells yielded estimates considered to be underestimates. In long-lived donors, naive CD4+ cell counts and diversity exceeded those of aged donors. Per-million-T-cell TCR beta diversity fell roughly linearly with age.

This sequence joins TRBV14 and TRBJ2-1, with 8 nucleotides matching TRBD2. The J call is doubtful: the DNA matches TRBJ2-7 better. Sequenced: blood. This clonotype originated in a man aged 80 or over in good health. The CDR3 nucleotides are TGTGCCAGCAGCCACCTCCCCCGACTAGCGAGCTACAATGAGCAGTACTTC. Translated, it gives CASSHLPRLASYNEQYF.